This T cell receptor (beta chain) came from a study of blood T cell repertoires in COVID-19. Study-wide background: The United States, Italy and Spain supplied acute and convalescent COVID-19 samples.

Assignment of participants to cohorts was predicated upon participant-reported clinical history. The protocol was immunoSEQ multiplex PCR, while the TCRdb copy is restricted to in-frame clones and leaves out a portion. Of 200,000 to 250,000 clones detected, about 89% appear once; the ten largest clones hold 4.1%. The CDR3 contains 16 residues. From germline, CDR1 is MDHEN and CDR2 SYDVKM. The J segment lost 6 bases and the V segment lost 2 bases, leaving 8 bases of the junction unmatched. The sequencing input was PBMCs or T cells enriched from blood (not recorded which). The clonotype originates from a woman in her twenties or thirties who had recovered from COVID-19. The chain has TRBV28 and TRBJ1-1; 11 bases map to TRBD1. The CDR3 sequence is CASSLKRWTGGSEAFF. Here the CDR3 DNA reads TGTGCCAGCAGTTTAAAAAGATGGACAGGGGGCTCTGAAGCTTTCTTT.